This T cell receptor (beta chain) emerged from a study of cytomegalovirus exposure and HLA in healthy donors. With 60 Vbeta and 13 Jbeta primers, the PCR was carried out. Sequenced by immunoSEQ multiplex PCR; TCRdb stores in-frame clones only, minus some. This table holds roughly 160,000 clones, about 80% found once. Per the germline V gene, CDR1 is SGHNT and CDR2 is YYREEE (reference sequence). There are 16 residues in the CDR3. The TCR originated in a man aged 50-59 years in good health and CMV-seropositive. The chain employs TRBV5-4 and TRBJ2-5, with 16 positions matching TRBD2. The end of the DNA aligns better with TRBJ2-7, so the J call may be wrong. The sample consisted of PBMCs. This CDR3 reads CASSGGLAGGRNEQYF. CDR3 in DNA: TGTGCCAGCAGCGGGGGACTAGCGGGGGGGAGGAACGAGCAGTACTTC.